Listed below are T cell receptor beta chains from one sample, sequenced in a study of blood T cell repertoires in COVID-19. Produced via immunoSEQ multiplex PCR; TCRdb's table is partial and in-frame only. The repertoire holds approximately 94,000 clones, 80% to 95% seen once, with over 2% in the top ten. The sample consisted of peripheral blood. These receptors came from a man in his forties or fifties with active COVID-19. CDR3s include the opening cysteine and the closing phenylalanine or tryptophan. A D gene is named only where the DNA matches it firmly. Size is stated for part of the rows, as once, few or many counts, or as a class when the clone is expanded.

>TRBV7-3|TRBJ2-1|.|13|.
CASSRGANNEQFF
TGTGCCAGCAGCCGTGGGGCAAACAATGAGCAGTTCTTC
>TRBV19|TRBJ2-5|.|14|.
CASSIGGARETQYF
TGTGCCAGTAGTATCGGCGGGGCACGGGAGACCCAGTACTTC
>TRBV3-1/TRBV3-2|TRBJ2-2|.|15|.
CASSQAGVNTGELFF
TGTGCCAGCAGCCAAGCGGGAGTAAACACCGGGGAGCTGTTTTTT
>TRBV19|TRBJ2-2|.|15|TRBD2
CASSTSGANTGELFF
TGTGCCAGTAGTACTAGCGGTGCTAACACCGGGGAGCTGTTTTTT
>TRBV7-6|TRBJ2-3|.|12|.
CASSLVADTQYF
TGTGCCAGCAGCTTAGTAGCAGATACGCAGTATTTT
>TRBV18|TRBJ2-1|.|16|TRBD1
CASSPPRPQGYNEQFF
TGTGCCAGCTCACCACCGAGGCCACAGGGGTACAATGAGCAGTTCTTC
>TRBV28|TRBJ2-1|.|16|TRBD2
CASSPQAGGPFNEQFF
TGTGCCAGCAGTCCTCAAGCGGGAGGGCCCTTCAATGAGCAGTTCTTC
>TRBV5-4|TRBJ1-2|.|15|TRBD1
CASSSGQGAYYGYTF
TGTGCCAGCAGCTCGGGACAGGGGGCGTACTATGGCTACACCTTC
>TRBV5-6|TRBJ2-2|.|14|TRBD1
CASRRQGGTGELFF
TGTGCCAGCCGTCGACAGGGGGGTACCGGGGAGCTGTTTTTT
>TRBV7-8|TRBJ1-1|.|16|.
CASSPAAGISSTEAFF
TGTGCCAGCAGCCCTGCTGCGGGAATAAGTAGTACTGAAGCTTTCTTT
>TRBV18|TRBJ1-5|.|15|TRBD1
CASSSTGGGFQPQHF
TGTGCCAGCTCATCCACAGGGGGAGGGTTTCAGCCCCAGCATTTT
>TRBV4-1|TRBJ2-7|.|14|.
CASSQKTGPYEQYF
TGCGCCAGCAGCCAGAAGACAGGACCTTACGAGCAGTACTTC
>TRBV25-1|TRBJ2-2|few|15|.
CASSGGSIYTGELFF
TGTGCCAGCAGTGGCGGTTCCATATACACCGGGGAGCTGTTTTTT
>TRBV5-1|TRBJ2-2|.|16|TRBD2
CASSVLSGSKTGELFF
TGCGCCAGCAGCGTACTTAGCGGGAGTAAGACCGGGGAGCTGTTTTTT
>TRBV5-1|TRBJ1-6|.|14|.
CASSLGGFNSPLHF
TGCGCCAGCAGCTTGGGAGGGTTTAATTCACCCCTCCACTTT
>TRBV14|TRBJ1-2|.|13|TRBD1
CASSPRQGDGYTF
TGTGCCAGCAGCCCCCGACAGGGGGATGGCTACACCTTC
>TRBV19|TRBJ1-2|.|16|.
CASSRRGGRNELGYTF
TGTGCCAGTAGTAGGAGGGGCGGAAGGAATGAACTTGGCTACACCTTC
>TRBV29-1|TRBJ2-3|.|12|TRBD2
CSDREDTDTQYF
TGCAGCGACCGGGAGGACACAGATACGCAGTATTTT
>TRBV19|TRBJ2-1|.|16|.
CASSIARTTGYNEQFF
TGTGCCAGTAGTATAGCAAGGACTACGGGCTACAATGAGCAGTTCTTC
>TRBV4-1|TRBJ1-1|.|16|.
CASSQAYTVLNTEAFF
TGCGCCAGCAGCCAAGCTTATACAGTCCTGAACACTGAAGCTTTCTTT
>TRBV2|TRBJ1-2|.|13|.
CASRGGGNYGYTF
TGTGCCAGCAGAGGTGGAGGGAACTATGGCTACACCTTC
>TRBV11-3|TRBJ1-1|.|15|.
CASSAKQAKNTEAFF
TGTGCCAGCAGCGCTAAACAGGCAAAGAACACTGAAGCTTTCTTT
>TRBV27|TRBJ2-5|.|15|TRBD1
CASSTYGQEQETQYF
TGTGCCAGCAGTACTTACGGACAGGAACAAGAGACCCAGTACTTC
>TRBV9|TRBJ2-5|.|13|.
CASSVGGGETQYF
TGTGCCAGCAGCGTAGGCGGAGGAGAGACCCAGTACTTC
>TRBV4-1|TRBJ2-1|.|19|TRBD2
CASSHSFGDGRVLGNEQFF
TGCGCCAGCAGCCATTCCTTTGGCGACGGGAGGGTATTGGGTAATGAGCAGTTCTTC
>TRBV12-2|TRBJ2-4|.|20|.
CASRAQEASGRACLKNIQYF
TGTGCAAGTCGCGCCCAAGAGGCTAGCGGGAGGGCTTGTCTGAAAAACATTCAGTACTTC
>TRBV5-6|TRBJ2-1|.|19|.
CASSLANPIRGASYNEQFF
TGTGCCAGCAGCTTGGCGAATCCCATCCGGGGGGCCTCCTACAATGAGCAGTTCTTC
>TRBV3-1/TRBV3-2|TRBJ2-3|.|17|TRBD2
CASSQGTSGRLADTQYF
TGTGCCAGCAGCCAAGGGACTAGCGGGAGGTTAGCAGATACGCAGTATTTT
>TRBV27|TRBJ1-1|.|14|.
CASSLSSEDTEAFF
TGTGCCAGCAGTTTATCCTCTGAGGATACTGAAGCTTTCTTT
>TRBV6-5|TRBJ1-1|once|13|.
CASSSRGGTEAFF
TGTGCCAGCTCCTCTCGAGGGGGCACTGAAGCTTTCTTT
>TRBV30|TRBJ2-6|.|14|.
CAWTLYSGANVLTF
TGTGCCTGGACCCTCTACTCTGGGGCCAACGTCCTGACTTTC
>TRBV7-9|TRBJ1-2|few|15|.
CASSPPQRGNYGYTF
TGTGCCAGCAGCCCACCCCAAAGGGGTAACTATGGCTACACCTTC